The 10 T cell receptor beta chains reported below all come from one sample, sequenced in a study of blood T cells in healthy people across ages. For the second PCR, which ran for roughly 6 to 11 cycles, a sample-barcoded 5' primer and a J-beta primer mix were used. One entry per CDR3 protein, called by TCRdb with MiXCR from the 5' RACE reads. This repertoire shows 650,000 to 800,000 distinct CDR3 sequences, under 45% found once; its top ten account for under 20%. Sequences were obtained from blood. The receptors were sampled from a man in his sixties in good health.

V and J are TRBV6-2 or TRBV6-3 and TRBJ2-2; TRBD1 matches at 7 bases. This CDR3 has 14 residues. V gave up 8 bases and J gave up 4 bases; unmatched junction bases: 7. The V gene's germline CDR1 is MNHEY and CDR2 SVGEGT. CDR3 nucleotide sequence: TGTGCCAGCGGACCCAGGGGGAGCACCGGGGAGCTGTTTTTT. It codes for CASGPRGSTGELFF.

The chain has TRBV20-1 and TRBJ2-1; the D gene is possibly TRBD1 (5 bases). Germline V gene data show CDR1 as DFQATT and CDR2 as SNEGSKA (reference sequence). This CDR3 is built from 13 residues. Deletions cut 3 bases from V and 7 bases from J, with 13 bases between. The CDR3 protein is CSASSGFVNEQFF. DNA for the CDR3: TGCAGTGCTAGTTCAGGGTTCGTGAATGAGCAGTTCTTC.

This chain uses TRBV20-1 with TRBJ1-4; D unclear. V lost 1 base, J lost 8 bases, and 17 bases lay in between. Germline V CDR1 and CDR2: DFQATT, SNEGSKA (reference sequence). The CDR3 runs to 15 residues. The CDR3 sequence: CSARVVERDGEKLFF. The CDR3 bases are TGCAGTGCTAGAGTGGTAGAGCGGGATGGGGAAAAACTGTTTTTT.

This chain uses TRBV4-3 with TRBJ2-5; the D call may be TRBD1 or TRBD2 (5 bases each). Trimming removed 0 bases from V and 11 bases from J, with 16 bases in between. Germline CDR1 is LGHNA and CDR2 is YSLEER. This CDR3 is built from 14 residues. The CDR3 loop is CASSQDSPGWEQYF. CDR3 bases: TGCGCCAGCAGCCAAGATAGCCCAGGGTGGGAGCAGTACTTC.

The sample holds a few counts of this clonotype. Here the CDR3 reads CATSRGQNTEAFF. The CDR3 bases are TGTGCCACCAGCAGAGGCCAAAACACTGAAGCTTTCTTT. The gene calls are TRBV15 and TRBJ1-1; D is undetermined. This CDR3 spans 13 amino acids. Germline V gives CDR1 LNHNV, CDR2 YYDKDF (reference sequence). Trimming removed 1 base from V and 2 bases from J, with 5 bases in between.

This clonotype appeared a few times. The chain has TRBV7-9 and TRBJ2-1, with a weak D call TRBD2 (6 bases). The germline V and J ends were trimmed by 0 bases and 6 bases, with 9 bases remaining between them. CDR1 is SEHNR and CDR2 is FQNEAQ in the germline V gene (reference sequence). The CDR3 loop spans 14 amino acids. The CDR3 DNA reads as TGTGCCAGCAGCTTAGCGGGAGGTTTCAATGAGCAGTTCTTC. Translation: CASSLAGGFNEQFF.

V and J are TRBV20-1 and TRBJ2-3; D may be TRBD2 (6 bases). This CDR3 spans 17 amino acids. Looked up from germline, CDR1 is DFQATT and CDR2 is SNEGSKA (reference sequence). Deletions cut 1 base from V and 4 bases from J, with 21 bases between. The CDR3 bases are TGCAGTGCTAGAGTCTTCGGGAGTTTAGGCTGTGCAGATACGCAGTATTTT. Its translation: CSARVFGSLGCADTQYF.

This chain uses TRBV7-2 with TRBJ1-1; D perhaps matches TRBD1 (6 bases). This CDR3 is built from 14 residues. Trimming took 0 bases from V and 1 from J, leaving 6 bases between them. CDR1 and CDR2 from the germline V gene are SGHTA and FQGNSA. This chain's CDR3 is CASSLADRNTEAFF. CDR3 nucleotide sequence: TGTGCCAGCAGCTTAGCGGACAGGAACACTGAAGCTTTCTTT.

The J gene is TRBJ2-2, the V gene TRBV7-2; D remains ambiguous. The CDR3 is 15 residues long. Germline loops: CDR1 SGHTA, CDR2 FQGNSA. Trimming removed 0 bases at V and 1 base at J, with 6 bases between. The CDR3 DNA reads TGTGCCAGCAGCTTAGCTATCAGGAACACCGGGGAGCTGTTTTTT. This encodes CASSLAIRNTGELFF. The variable domain in full, completed from reference TRBV7-2 and TRBJ2-2, reads GAGVSQSPSNKVTEKGKDVELRCDPISGHTALYWYRQSLGQGLEFLIYFQGNSAPDKSGLPSDRFSAERTGGSVSTLTIQRTQQEDSAVYLCASSLAIRNTGELFFGEGSRLTVL.

This clonotype was seen a handful of times. The V call is TRBV2, the J call TRBJ1-1; possible D gene TRBD1, 5 bases. The CDR3 loop spans 14 amino acids. Germline CDR1 SNHLY, CDR2 FYNNEI. The germline V and J ends were trimmed by 5 bases and 4 bases, with 14 bases remaining between them. CDR3 amino acids: CASSFSPTATEAFF. The CDR3, as DNA: TGTGCCAGCAGTTTCTCCCCGACAGCCACTGAAGCTTTCTTT.